Reported below is one T cell receptor (beta chain). Since no conserved phenylalanine or tryptophan closes the CDR3, a read error is the likely cause. Germline V gives CDR1 MDHEN, CDR2 SYDVKM. CDR3 length: 13 amino acids. V was clipped by 5 bases and J by 4 bases, with 11 bases between them. This entry belongs to a study of blood T cells in healthy people across ages. Through a sample-barcoded 5' primer and a J-beta primer mix, a second PCR was run for roughly 6 to 12 cycles. From the 5' RACE reads, TCRdb called clonotypes with MiXCR, one entry per CDR3 protein. The top ten hold around 0.7% of the sample, which has some 1,000,000 distinct CDR3 sequences, roughly a quarter seen once. The sample was also reused in another study, on T cells of mothers and their children.

The chain joins TRBV28 to TRBJ1-1, with a weak D call TRBD1 (6 bases). Sequenced sample: blood. This receptor was taken from a girl between 2 and 10 years old in good health. The CDR3 bases are TGTGCCAGCAGTCCAGACAGGCTCACTGAAGCTTTCCTT. Residues: CASSPDRLTEAFL.